This T cell receptor (beta chain) was documented in a study of blood T cells in healthy people across ages. Points from the study as a whole: Both higher diversity and more naive CD4+ cells marked long-lived donors when set against aged donors.

Germline V CDR1 and CDR2: SGHVS, FQNEAQ. The CDR3 covers 19 residues. In the case of this clonotype: Its antigen is unidentified. The junction departs from the called germline gene at one end, perhaps through a read error.

Every sample had a minimum of 6.5 million PBMCs isolated. Per individual sample, total RNA of at least 6 micrograms was extracted. Sample-barcoded 5' priming and a J-beta primer mix drove a second PCR of roughly 6 to 12 cycles. Each cDNA molecule carried a tag from a template-switch adaptor that contained 12 random nucleotides. TCRdb reprocessed the 5' RACE reads via MiXCR and lists one record per CDR3 protein. Among 920,000 or so distinct CDR3 sequences, more than 40% were seen once, and the ten largest hold approximately 17%. The chain has TRBV7-8 and TRBJ2-1; 14 nucleotides agree with TRBD2. The sequencing input was blood. The receptor was isolated from a woman between 55 and 75 years old in good health. CDR3 sequence: CAGSLWGTSGSFTYNEQFF. In nucleotides, the CDR3 is TGTGCCGGCAGCTTATGGGGGACTAGCGGGAGTTTTACCTACAATGAGCAGTTCTTC.